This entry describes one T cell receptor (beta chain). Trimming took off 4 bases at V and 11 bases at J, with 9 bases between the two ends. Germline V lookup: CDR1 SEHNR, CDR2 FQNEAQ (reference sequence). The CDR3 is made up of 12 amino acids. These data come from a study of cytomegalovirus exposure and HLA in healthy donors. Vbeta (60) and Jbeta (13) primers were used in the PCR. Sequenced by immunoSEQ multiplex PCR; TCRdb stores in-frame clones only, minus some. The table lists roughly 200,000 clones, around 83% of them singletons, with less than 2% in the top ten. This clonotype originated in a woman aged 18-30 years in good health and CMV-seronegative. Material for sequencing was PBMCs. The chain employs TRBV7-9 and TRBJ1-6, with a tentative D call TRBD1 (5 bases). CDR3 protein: CASSSRVAPLHF. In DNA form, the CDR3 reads TGTGCCAGCAGCTCCAGGGTAGCACCCCTCCACTTT.